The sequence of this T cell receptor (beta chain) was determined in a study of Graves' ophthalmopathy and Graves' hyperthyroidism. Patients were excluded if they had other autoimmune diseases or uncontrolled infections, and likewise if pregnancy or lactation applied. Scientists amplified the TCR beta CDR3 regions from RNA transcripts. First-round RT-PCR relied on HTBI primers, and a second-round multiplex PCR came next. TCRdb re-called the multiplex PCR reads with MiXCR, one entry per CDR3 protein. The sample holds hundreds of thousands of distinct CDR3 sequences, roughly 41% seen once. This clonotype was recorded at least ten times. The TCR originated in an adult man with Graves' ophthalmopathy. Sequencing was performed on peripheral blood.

The CDR3 sequence: CASSLEQGTDGYTF. The CDR3 DNA reads as TGCGCCAGCAGCTTAGAACAGGGGACGGATGGCTACACCTTC. The chain couples TRBV5-1 to TRBJ1-2, with 7 bases matching TRBD1. The CDR3 runs 14 residues. Trimming cost V 2 bases and J 6 bases; bases outside gene matches: 7. CDR1 and CDR2 from the germline V gene are SGHRS and YFSETQ.